Listed here are 23 T cell receptor beta chains from one sample, sequenced in a study of radiotherapy plus CTLA-4 blockade in lung cancer. Sequenced by immunoSEQ multiplex PCR; TCRdb stores in-frame clones only, minus some. The sample has about 76,000 clones, about four fifths seen once. The sample here was peripheral blood, taken from a patient treated with radiotherapy plus ipilimumab. The receptors were sampled from a human donor with non-small cell lung cancer whose response to radiotherapy plus ipilimumab could not be evaluated. Some clones in this sample may be carry-over from other donors' samples.

This chain connects TRBV7-3 to TRBJ2-1; TRBD2 aligns across 7 bases. Germline CDR1 is SGHTA and CDR2 is FQGTGA. There are 14 residues in the CDR3. The ends lost 1 base at V and 5 bases at J; junction bases unmatched: 2. This CDR3 reads CASSLSGGNNEQFF. The CDR3 DNA reads as TGTGCCAGCAGCTTAAGCGGGGGAAACAATGAGCAGTTCTTC.

J is TRBJ1-1 and V is TRBV4-2, with TRBD1 matching 7 bases. V shed 1 base, J shed 0 bases, and the junction held 5 bases outside the gene matches. The germline CDR1 and CDR2 sequences are LGHNA and YNFKEQ. The CDR3 extends over 16 amino acids. The CDR3 sequence is CASSQGPGTVNTEAFF. The DNA of the CDR3 is TGTGCCAGCAGCCAAGGGCCCGGGACAGTGAACACTGAAGCTTTCTTT.

The rearrangement uses TRBV27 and TRBJ1-4; no reliable D call. Germline lookup yields CDR1 MNHEY and CDR2 SMNVEV (reference sequence). The V end was cut by 4 bases, the J end by 7 bases, with 16 bases between. There are 15 residues in the CDR3. The CDR3 nucleotides are TGTGCCAGCAGTTCGCAGATACTTGGGAGTGAAAAACTGTTTTTT. It encodes CASSSQILGSEKLFF.

V usage is TRBV4-1 and J usage is TRBJ2-4; weak D call: TRBD1 (5 bases). In germline, CDR1 is MGHRA, CDR2 YSYEKL. The CDR3 loop spans 15 amino acids. V gave up 0 bases and J gave up 0 bases, with 6 bases separating them. This chain's CDR3 is CASSQEQGAKNIQYF. Written as DNA, the CDR3 is TGCGCCAGCAGCCAAGAGCAGGGAGCCAAAAACATTCAGTACTTC.

This chain uses TRBV7-2 with TRBJ2-3; D unresolved. The CDR3 is 14 amino acids. Germline V lookup: CDR1 SGHTA, CDR2 FQGNSA. V gave up 5 bases and J gave up 2 bases, with 11 bases separating them. In DNA, the CDR3 is TGTGCCAGCAGCCCCGCGGCTACCACAGATACGCAGTATTTT. This translates into CASSPAATTDTQYF.

The chain combines TRBV7-6 with TRBJ2-7, with D possibly being TRBD1 (6 bases). The CDR3 extends over 16 amino acids. Germline CDR1 SGHVS, CDR2 FNYEAQ. Trimming stripped 4 bases from V and 5 bases from J, with 21 bases between. The CDR3 DNA reads TGTGCCAGCAGCTCCCCGGTTATGGGGGCGTCTAACGAGCAGTACTTC. This gives the protein CASSSPVMGASNEQYF.

The J gene is TRBJ2-1, the V gene TRBV27, with D perhaps matching TRBD2 (5 bases). Trimming left V 0 bases short and J 13 bases short, with 16 bases between. The CDR3 extends over 14 amino acids. Germline V lookup: CDR1 MNHEY, CDR2 SMNVEV (reference sequence). CDR3 region: CASSLSGFRTEQFF. Written as DNA, the CDR3 is TGTGCCAGCAGTTTATCGGGGTTCAGGACTGAACAGTTCTTC.

This rearrangement joins TRBV19 to TRBJ1-1; D might be TRBD1 (6 bases). The CDR3 is made up of 14 amino acids. V dropped 6 bases and J dropped 2 bases, with 13 bases sitting between them. Germline V lookup: CDR1 LNHDA, CDR2 SQIVND (reference sequence). CDR3 coding DNA: TGTGCCAGTAGCCTTGGGACACCTAACACTGAAGCTTTCTTT. Protein: CASSLGTPNTEAFF. Variable domain in full (rest from reference TRBV19 and TRBJ1-1): DGGITQSPKYLFRKEGQNVTLSCEQNLNHDAMYWYRQDPGQGLRLIYYSQIVNDFQKGDIAEGYSVSREKKESFPLTVTSAQKNPTAFYLCASSLGTPNTEAFFGQGTRLTVV.

This chain joins TRBV15 and TRBJ1-4; TRBD1 might be the D (5 bases). The germline V gene encodes CDR1 LNHNV and CDR2 YYDKDF (reference sequence). The CDR3 is made up of 16 amino acids. V lost 1 base and J 7 bases, leaving 16 bases between the germline ends. The CDR3 DNA is TGTGCCACCAGCAGAGTGACCGGCGGGGCAGTTGAAAAACTGTTTTTT. Its translation is CATSRVTGGAVEKLFF.

The chain recombines TRBV4-1 with TRBJ1-5, with TRBD1 matching 7 bases. Per the germline V gene, CDR1 is MGHRA and CDR2 is YSYEKL. The CDR3 extends over 18 amino acids. With V trimmed by 2 bases and J by 6 bases, 16 bases remained unmatched. DNA for the CDR3: TGCGCCAGCAGCCAAACTCCGCCCGATCCAGGGGGACGTCAGCCCCAGCATTTT. Amino acid sequence: CASSQTPPDPGGRQPQHF.

A few counts support this clone. This chain joins TRBV5-1 and TRBJ1-2, with 7 bases aligning to TRBD1. Trimming cost V 3 bases and J 10 bases; bases outside gene matches: 3. The germline gives CDR1 SGHRS, CDR2 YFSETQ. The CDR3 length is 11 residues. The CDR3 nucleotides are TGCGCCAGCAGCTCGACAGGGAACTACACCTTC. Amino acid sequence: CASSSTGNYTF. The full variable domain, rest sourced from reference TRBV5-1 and TRBJ1-2, is KAGVTQTPRYLIKTRGQQVTLSCSPISGHRSVSWYQQTPGQGLQFLFEYFSETQRNKGNFPGRFSGRQFSNSRSEMNVSTLELGDSALYLCASSSTGNYTFGSGTRLTVV.

V and J are TRBV2 and TRBJ2-7; 8 positions agree with TRBD1. Looked up from germline, CDR1 is SNHLY and CDR2 is FYNNEI. The J segment lost 2 bases and the V segment lost 7 bases, leaving 4 bases of the junction unmatched. This CDR3 has 13 residues. In DNA, the CDR3 is TGTGCCAGCAAAGGACAGGGAGCCTACGAGCAGTACTTC. This encodes CASKGQGAYEQYF.

J is TRBJ2-7 and V is TRBV18; D possibly corresponds to TRBD2 (5 bases). This CDR3 comprises 15 residues. Trimming took off 0 bases at V and 3 bases at J, with 12 bases between the two ends. Per the germline V gene, CDR1 is KGHSH and CDR2 is LQKENI. The DNA for the CDR3 is TGTGCCAGCTCACCACCGTCACTAGTAAGCTACGAGCAGTACTTC. This gives the protein CASSPPSLVSYEQYF.

As regards this clone: Other DNA sequences in the same sample also yield this CDR3. The chain employs TRBV7-2 and TRBJ2-5; D may be TRBD2 (6 bases). The ends were cut back, 3 bases at V and 2 bases at J, with 10 bases in the middle. The CDR3 has 14 residues. CDR1 and CDR2 from the germline V gene are SGHTA and FQGNSA. The CDR3 bases are TGTGCCAGCAGCTTGGGTGGACTACAAGAGACCCAGTACTTC. This translates into CASSLGGLQETQYF.

This rearrangement joins TRBV11-2 to TRBJ2-5, with D possibly TRBD1 on 5 matching bases. V was clipped by 3 bases and J by 1 base, with 15 bases between them. Per germline, CDR1 SGHAT and CDR2 FQNNGV. The CDR3 contains 16 residues. CDR3 protein: CASSLKWGGFQETQYF. CDR3 nucleotide sequence: TGTGCCAGCAGCTTGAAATGGGGCGGCTTCCAAGAGACCCAGTACTTC. Using reference TRBV11-2 and TRBJ2-5 for the parts outside the CDR3, the full variable domain is EAGVAQSPRYKIIEKRQSVAFWCNPISGHATLYWYQQILGQGPKLLIQFQNNGVVDDSQLPKDRFSAERLKGVDSTLKIQPAKLEDSAVYLCASSLKWGGFQETQYFGPGTRLLVL.

The chain combines TRBV6-5 with TRBJ1-6; D might be TRBD1 (6 bases). V lost 10 bases and J lost 9, with 16 bases in between. Germline values: CDR1 MNHEY, CDR2 SVGAGI. The CDR3 is made up of 13 amino acids. The DNA for the CDR3 is TGTGCCACTTCACAGGGCCTACGTTCACCCCTCCACTTT. Translating gives CATSQGLRSPLHF.

The chain employs TRBV4-3 and TRBJ2-7, with D maybe TRBD2 (5 bases). This CDR3 is built from 14 residues. With 4 bases removed from V and 3 bases from J, the gap between germline ends came to 13 bases. Germline V CDR1 and CDR2: LGHNA, YSLEER. Here the CDR3 DNA reads TGCGCCAGCAGCCTACGGGGTCCAAACTACGAGCAGTACTTC. Translation: CASSLRGPNYEQYF.

This chain connects TRBV9 to TRBJ1-2; the D gene is possibly TRBD1 (5 bases). The V end was cut by 3 bases, the J end by 1 base, with 7 bases between. The CDR3 sequence is 13 residues long. Germline V CDR1 and CDR2: SGDLS, YYNGEE. The CDR3 protein is CASSEDINYGYTF. CDR3 bases: TGTGCCAGCAGCGAGGACATTAACTATGGCTACACCTTC.

The rearrangement uses TRBV7-2 and TRBJ2-7; D gene ambiguous. Germline CDR1 and CDR2: SGHTA and FQGNSA. This CDR3 is 15 amino acids long. V lost 1 base, J lost 3 bases, and 13 bases lay in between. The CDR3 loop is CASSLGQVSLYEQYF. The CDR3 nucleotides are TGTGCCAGCAGCTTAGGGCAGGTATCTCTCTACGAGCAGTACTTC.

The genes are TRBV29-1 and TRBJ2-1, with D perhaps TRBD1 (6 bases). This CDR3 is built from 14 residues. Between the trimmed V and J ends, which lost 1 base and 2 bases, there was a span of 9 bases. Germline lookup yields CDR1 SQVTM and CDR2 ANQGSEA. CDR3 coding DNA: TGCAGCGTTGAAGTGTCAGGGGCCTACAATGAGCAGTTCTTC. It yields the protein CSVEVSGAYNEQFF.

This chain connects TRBV5-4 to TRBJ2-4, with TRBD2 matching over 9 bases. The CDR3 extends over 16 amino acids. Unmatched junction bases numbered 8, after V lost 0 bases and J lost 7 bases. Looked up from germline, CDR1 is SGHNT and CDR2 is YYREEE (reference sequence). The CDR3 DNA reads as TGTGCCAGCAGCTTGGGACGGGCGGGGGGGCCGAACATTCAGTACTTC. Translation: CASSLGRAGGPNIQYF.

The genes are TRBV5-1 and TRBJ2-5; 12 bases align to TRBD2. The trim removed 4 bases at V and 4 bases at J, leaving 14 bases unmatched. The CDR3 loop spans 18 amino acids. In germline, CDR1 is SGHRS, CDR2 YFSETQ. The CDR3 reads CASSPGLAGGARGETQYF. Written as DNA, the CDR3 is TGCGCCAGCAGCCCGGGACTAGCGGGTGGCGCCAGGGGAGAGACCCAGTACTTC.

This chain links TRBV28 with TRBJ2-7; weak D call: TRBD2 (5 bases). V was clipped by 4 bases and J by 3 bases, with 22 bases between them. The CDR3 loop spans 17 amino acids. Germline V CDR1 and CDR2: MDHEN, SYDVKM. For the CDR3, the DNA is TGTGCCAGCAGTTACCCTAGCTCAGGTATAGGGCACTACGAGCAGTACTTC. Protein sequence: CASSYPSSGIGHYEQYF.